This T cell receptor (beta chain) originates from a study of beta chain features in type 1 diabetes. CDR1 and CDR2 from the germline V gene are LGHNA and YSLEER. After removal of 4 bases from V and 4 bases from J, the junction contained 5 bases not matched to a gene. The CDR3 totals 17 residues. The entirety of the isolated RNA underwent reverse transcription, so expressed TCRB transcripts were sequenced. Some clones are missing from TCRdb's copy, which holds only in-frame ones; the method was immunoSEQ multiplex PCR. Of about 620,000 clones listed, about 14% are singletons. The TCR was taken from a man aged 18 to 30 in good health. This rearrangement joins TRBV4-3 to TRBJ2-2, with 14 nucleotides matching TRBD2. Source material: naive CD4+ T cells from blood. CDR3 region: CASSREGLAGATGELFF. DNA for the CDR3: TGCGCCAGCAGCCGAGAGGGACTAGCGGGAGCCACCGGGGAGCTGTTTTTT.